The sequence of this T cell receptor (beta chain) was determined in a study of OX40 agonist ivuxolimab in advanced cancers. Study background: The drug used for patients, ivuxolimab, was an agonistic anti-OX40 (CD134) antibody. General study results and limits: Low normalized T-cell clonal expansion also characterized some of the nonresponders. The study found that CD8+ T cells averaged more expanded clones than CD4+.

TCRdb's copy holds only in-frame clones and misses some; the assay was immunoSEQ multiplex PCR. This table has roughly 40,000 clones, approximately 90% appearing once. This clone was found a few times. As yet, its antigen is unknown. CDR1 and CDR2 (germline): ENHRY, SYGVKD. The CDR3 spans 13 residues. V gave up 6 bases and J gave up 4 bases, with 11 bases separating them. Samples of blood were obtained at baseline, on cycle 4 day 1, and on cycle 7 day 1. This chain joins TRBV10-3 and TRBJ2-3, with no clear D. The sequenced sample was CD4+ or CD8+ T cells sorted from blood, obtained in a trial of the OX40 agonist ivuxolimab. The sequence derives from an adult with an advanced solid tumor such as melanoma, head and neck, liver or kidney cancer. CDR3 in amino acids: CAIRGIASDTQYF. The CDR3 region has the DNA TGTGCCATCAGGGGAATAGCCTCAGATACGCAGTATTTT.